This passage covers 25 T cell receptor beta chains from one sample sequenced in a study of T cell responses to AZD1222 COVID-19 vaccine. The method was immunoSEQ multiplex PCR; TCRdb's version includes in-frame clones alone and lacks a portion of them. This sample has 100,000 to 130,000 clones, with 89% found just once. The sample was peripheral blood, taken on day 0 of AZD1222 vaccination. The receptor set was obtained from an adult in good health.

The table lists this clone with a count of one. The chain recombines TRBV9 with TRBJ2-7; 14 bases are a match to TRBD2. Unmatched junction bases numbered 5, after V lost 3 bases and J lost 6 bases. Germline assignment: CDR1 SGDLS and CDR2 YYNGEE. The CDR3 loop spans 15 amino acids. CDR3 residues: CASSAGTSGSSEQYF. In DNA form, the CDR3 reads TGTGCCAGCAGCGCCGGGACTAGCGGGAGCTCCGAGCAGTACTTC.

A single count supports this clone. This sequence joins TRBV4-3 and TRBJ1-1; D remains ambiguous. This CDR3 has 12 amino acids. V lost 3 bases and J 2 bases, leaving 4 bases between the germline ends. The germline V gene has CDR1 LGHNA and CDR2 YSLEER. The CDR3, as DNA: TGCGCCAGCAGCCAGGGAAACACTGAAGCTTTCTTT. This encodes CASSQGNTEAFF.

V and J are TRBV28 and TRBJ2-7, with 7 nucleotides matching TRBD1. V was clipped by 6 bases and J by 8 bases; unmatched bases: 16. The CDR3 extends over 15 amino acids. The germline gives CDR1 MDHEN, CDR2 SYDVKM. The CDR3 region is CASRALRGQASKQYF. CDR3 in DNA: TGTGCCAGCAGGGCCCTTCGCGGACAGGCTTCGAAGCAGTACTTC.

The chain couples TRBV5-1 to TRBJ2-1, with unresolved D. From germline, CDR1 is SGHRS and CDR2 YFSETQ. V shed 3 bases and J shed 6 bases, with 4 bases lying between them. There are 11 residues in the CDR3. This chain's CDR3 is CASSSANEQFF. In DNA form, the CDR3 reads TGCGCCAGCAGCTCTGCCAATGAGCAGTTCTTC.

The V call is TRBV4-1, the J call TRBJ2-7; TRBD1 matches 9 bases. The CDR3 spans 13 residues. CDR1 is MGHRA, CDR2 YSYEKL, per germline. Germline trimming cut 4 bases from V and 2 bases from J; bases unmatched to any gene: 0. CDR3 bases: TGCGCCAGCAGCCGGGACAGGGCCTACGAGCAGTACTTC. Translated, it gives CASSRDRAYEQYF.

V is TRBV14 and J is TRBJ2-2; 7 bases line up with TRBD2. Per the germline V gene, CDR1 is SGHDN and CDR2 is FVKESK. The V segment lost 1 base and the J segment 1 base; nucleotides outside the gene matches: 6. This CDR3 has 17 residues. The CDR3 region has the DNA TGTGCCAGCAGCCAAGCTCTGACTAGCTTGAACACCGGGGAGCTGTTTTTT. Amino acid sequence: CASSQALTSLNTGELFF.

This clone has just one count. The gene calls are TRBV5-1 and TRBJ2-2; D perhaps matches TRBD2 (7 bases). V lost 6 bases to trimming and J lost 4 bases, with 16 bases between them. This CDR3 is 15 amino acids long. The germline V gene encodes CDR1 SGHRS and CDR2 YFSETQ. The CDR3 DNA follows: TGCGCCAGCACCCTGGGGGGGGCCGGCACCGGGGAGCTGTTTTTT. This codes for CASTLGGAGTGELFF.

This sequence joins TRBV4-3 and TRBJ1-5; 11 bases are a match to TRBD1. The germline gives CDR1 LGHNA, CDR2 YSLEER. Trimming cost V 5 bases and J 5 bases; bases outside gene matches: 5. The CDR3 extends over 15 amino acids. DNA for the CDR3: TGCGCCAGCAGCTCCGGGACAGGGGGGGATCAGCCCCAGCATTTT. It yields the protein CASSSGTGGDQPQHF.

The chain joins TRBV12-3 or TRBV12-4 to TRBJ1-1; 7 bases fit TRBD1. CDR3 length equals 13 residues. After removal of 4 bases from V and 8 bases from J, the junction contained 7 bases not matched to a gene. CDR3 DNA sequence: TGTGCCAGCAGTTATGGACAGGCCAGAGAAGCTTTCTTT. Amino acid sequence: CASSYGQAREAFF.

This chain uses TRBV4-2 with TRBJ1-5; the D is unclear. The V and J ends lost 0 bases and 2 bases respectively, with 5 bases between them. The CDR3 runs to 14 residues. Germline assignment: CDR1 LGHNA and CDR2 YNFKEQ. The CDR3 reads CASSQDRGNQPQHF. The CDR3 DNA reads TGTGCCAGCAGCCAAGACCGGGGCAATCAGCCCCAGCATTTT.

Remarks on this clone: At one boundary the junction diverges from the germline segment, which might be a read error. This specimen includes other DNA sequences encoding the same CDR3. The chain is built from TRBV7-7 and TRBJ1-5; D call uncertain. In germline, CDR1 is SSHAT, CDR2 FNYEAQ (reference sequence). The CDR3 has 13 residues. CDR3 DNA sequence: TGTGCTAGCAGCTTAGGCCCAAATCAGCCCCAGCATTTT. Its protein product is CASSLGPNQPQHF.

The chain couples TRBV7-9 to TRBJ2-1; perhaps TRBD2 as D (6 bases). The germline V gene has CDR1 SEHNR and CDR2 FQNEAQ (reference sequence). This CDR3 contains 16 residues. Trimming left V 5 bases short and J 1 base short, with 15 bases between. The CDR3 reads CASSDTASDSYNEQFF. DNA of the CDR3: TGTGCCAGCAGCGATACCGCTAGCGATTCCTACAATGAGCAGTTCTTC.

The chain is built from TRBV19 and TRBJ2-3; TRBD2 matches at 9 bases. Germline V lookup: CDR1 LNHDA, CDR2 SQIVND (reference sequence). This CDR3 has 15 amino acids. With V trimmed by 5 bases and J by 2 bases, 5 bases remained unmatched. The chain's CDR3 is CASSSAGGSTDTQYF. Written as DNA, the CDR3 is TGTGCCAGTAGTTCGGCGGGAGGGTCCACAGATACGCAGTATTTT. The whole variable domain, remainder taken from reference TRBV19 and TRBJ2-3, is DGGITQSPKYLFRKEGQNVTLSCEQNLNHDAMYWYRQDPGQGLRLIYYSQIVNDFQKGDIAEGYSVSREKKESFPLTVTSAQKNPTAFYLCASSSAGGSTDTQYFGPGTRLTVL.

This clone has just one count. This sequence joins TRBV10-3 and TRBJ2-5; perhaps D is TRBD1 or TRBD2 (5 bases each). V gave up 6 bases and J gave up 2 bases, with 22 bases separating them. Per germline, CDR1 ENHRY and CDR2 SYGVKD. This CDR3 spans 17 amino acids. The CDR3, as DNA: TGTGCCATCAGCCCAACCCGGCCGGGATGGGGGCAAGAGACCCAGTACTTC. Protein sequence: CAISPTRPGWGQETQYF.

The rearrangement links TRBV4-3 to TRBJ2-7; 11 positions match TRBD2. The germline V gene has CDR1 LGHNA and CDR2 YSLEER. The length of the CDR3 is 17 residues. Trimming at V came to 5 bases and at J to 4 bases, leaving 13 bases not matched to a gene. This CDR3 reads CASSKQIAGGLLYEQYF. CDR3 in DNA: TGCGCCAGCAGCAAGCAGATAGCGGGAGGGCTTCTATACGAGCAGTACTTC.

The chain uses TRBV5-6 and TRBJ2-1; TRBD2 might be the D (6 bases). Germline loops: CDR1 SGHDT, CDR2 YYEEEE. CDR3 length equals 14 residues. V lost 3 bases and J 5 bases, leaving 12 bases between the germline ends. CDR3 coding DNA: TGTGCCAGCAGCTCCGCGGGGTGGAACAATGAGCAGTTCTTC. Translated: CASSSAGWNNEQFF.

The V and J genes are TRBV5-3 and TRBJ1-1; D is unresolved. TRBV5-3 is noted as an ORF with a role that remains uncertain. Trimming stripped 1 base from V and 10 bases from J, with 17 bases between. The CDR3 extends over 14 amino acids. The CDR3 region has the DNA TGTGCCAGAAGCTTGAGAACGGATGGGGATGGAGCTTTCTTT. It translates to CARSLRTDGDGAFF.

CDR3 residues: CASSLALQGWTEAFF. The CDR3 DNA is TGTGCCAGCAGCTTGGCCTTACAGGGGTGGACTGAAGCTTTCTTT. The J gene is TRBJ1-1, the V gene TRBV5-6, with 7 bases matching TRBD1. The length of the CDR3 is 15 residues. CDR1 is SGHDT and CDR2 is YYEEEE in the germline V gene. Trimming at V came to 0 bases and at J to 5 bases, leaving 7 bases not matched to a gene.

This chain links TRBV5-1 with TRBJ1-4; TRBD1 aligns across 8 bases. V lost 5 bases and J lost 0; bases outside the gene matches: 6. This CDR3 spans 16 amino acids. Germline V lookup: CDR1 SGHRS, CDR2 YFSETQ. Here the CDR3 reads CASSWQGASTNEKLFF. For the CDR3, the DNA is TGCGCCAGCAGTTGGCAGGGGGCCTCAACTAATGAAAAACTGTTTTTT. The variable domain in full, completed from reference TRBV5-1 and TRBJ1-4, reads KAGVTQTPRYLIKTRGQQVTLSCSPISGHRSVSWYQQTPGQGLQFLFEYFSETQRNKGNFPGRFSGRQFSNSRSEMNVSTLELGDSALYLCASSWQGASTNEKLFFGSGTQLSVL.

This chain uses TRBV3-1 (or the pseudogene TRBV3-2) with TRBJ2-1; D call uncertain. CDR1 LGHDT and CDR2 YNNKEL come from the germline V gene (reference sequence). Trimming took 3 bases from V and 6 from J, leaving 9 bases between them. The CDR3 totals 13 residues. CDR3: CASSQVSVNEQFF. The CDR3 region has the DNA TGTGCCAGCAGCCAGGTGTCGGTCAATGAGCAGTTCTTC.

This clone was found many times. J is TRBJ1-1 and V is TRBV19; D is uncertain. The V and J ends lost 4 bases and 7 bases respectively, with 22 bases between them. The CDR3 sequence is 16 residues long. Germline assignment: CDR1 LNHDA and CDR2 SQIVND (reference sequence). The CDR3 is CASSTMRAGAVNEAFF. CDR3 coding DNA: TGTGCCAGTAGTACGATGAGGGCAGGAGCGGTTAATGAAGCTTTCTTT.

This clone was observed a single time. V usage is TRBV6-4 and J usage is TRBJ1-4; 7 bases map to TRBD1. Trimming cost V 6 bases and J 5 bases; bases outside gene matches: 3. The CDR3 consists of 13 residues. Germline values: CDR1 MRHNA, CDR2 SNTAGT. The CDR3 DNA is TGTGCCAGCAGGACACAGGGGAATGAAAAACTGTTTTTT. Its protein product is CASRTQGNEKLFF.

V and J are TRBV11-3 and TRBJ1-1; D is undetermined. The CDR3 has 13 residues. Germline V gives CDR1 SGHNT, CDR2 YENEEA. Trimming removed 0 bases at V and 1 base at J, with 3 bases between. This CDR3 is CASSLEQNTEAFF. The CDR3 DNA sequence: TGTGCCAGCAGCTTAGAACAGAACACTGAAGCTTTCTTT.

The chain links TRBV5-1 to TRBJ2-5, with D perhaps matching TRBD1 or TRBD2 (6 bases each). The CDR3 spans 16 residues. CDR1 and CDR2 from the germline V gene are SGHRS and YFSETQ. Trimming pared 0 bases from V and 6 bases from J, leaving 18 bases between. This CDR3 is CASSLAGGTQGKTQYF. CDR3 in DNA: TGCGCCAGCAGCTTGGCCGGGGGCACCCAGGGGAAGACCCAGTACTTC.

The J gene is TRBJ2-7, the V gene TRBV18; tentatively, D is TRBD1 (10 bases). CDR1 and CDR2 from the germline V gene are KGHSH and LQKENI. The CDR3 has 18 residues. Trimming removed 0 bases at V and 5 bases at J, with 23 bases between. CDR3 sequence: CASSPPGQGLAGINEQYF. The CDR3 nucleotides are TGTGCCAGCTCACCACCGGGACAGGGGCTAGCGGGAATCAACGAGCAGTACTTC.